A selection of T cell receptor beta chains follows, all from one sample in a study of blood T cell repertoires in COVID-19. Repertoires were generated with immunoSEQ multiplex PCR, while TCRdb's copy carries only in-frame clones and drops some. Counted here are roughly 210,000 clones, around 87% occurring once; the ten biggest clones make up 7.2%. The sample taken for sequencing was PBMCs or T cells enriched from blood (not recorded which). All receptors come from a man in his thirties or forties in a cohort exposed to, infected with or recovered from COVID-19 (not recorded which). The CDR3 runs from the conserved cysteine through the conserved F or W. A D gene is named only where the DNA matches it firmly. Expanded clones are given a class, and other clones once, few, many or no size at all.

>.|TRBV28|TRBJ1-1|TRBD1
TGTGCCAGCAGCCTTACGCTAGGGACAGGGGACATGAACACTGAAGCTTTCTTT
CASSLTLGTGDMNTEAFF
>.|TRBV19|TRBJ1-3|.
TGTGCCAGTAGCCCCCCGGTAGCGGGGCAATCTGGAAACACCATATATTTT
CASSPPVAGQSGNTIYF
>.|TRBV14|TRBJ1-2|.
TGTGCCAGCAGCCAAGTCGCAGGCTATGGCTACACCTTC
CASSQVAGYGYTF
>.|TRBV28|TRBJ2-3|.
TGTGCCAGCAGCATGCTGGGGGGTAGGGCAGATACGCAGTATTTT
CASSMLGGRADTQYF
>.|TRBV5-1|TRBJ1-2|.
TGCGCCAGCAGCCGTTTACAGGGATTCTATGGCTACACCTTC
CASSRLQGFYGYTF
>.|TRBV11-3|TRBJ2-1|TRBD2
TGTGCCAGCAGCTTAAAACCAAGCGGGAGACGGTTCTTC
CASSLKPSGRRFF
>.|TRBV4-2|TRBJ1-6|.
TGTGCCAGCAGCCCGGGTGTGGATAATTCACCCCTCCACTTT
CASSPGVDNSPLHF
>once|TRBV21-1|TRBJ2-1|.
TGTGCCAGCAGCAATGCCCGGACTAGCGGGAGGGAGCAGTTCTTC
CASSNARTSGREQFF
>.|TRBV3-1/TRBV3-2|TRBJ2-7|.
TGTGCCAGCAGCCAGGGACTCGCAACGGGGGAGCAGTACTTC
CASSQGLATGEQYF
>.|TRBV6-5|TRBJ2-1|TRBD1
TGTGCCAGCAGAGAGGACAGGGGTGGCTACAATGAGCAGTTCTTC
CASREDRGGYNEQFF
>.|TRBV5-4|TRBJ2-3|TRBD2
TGTGCCAGCAGCTCGAAAGGCCGGGACTACACAGATACGCAGTATTTT
CASSSKGRDYTDTQYF